This TCR beta chain was sequenced in a study of beta chain features in type 1 diabetes. Study-wide points: The study found moderately but significantly shorter TCRB CDR3s in all four CD4+ subsets of Type 1 diabetes patients.

The investigators reverse transcribed all of the isolated RNA, so they sequenced expressed TCRB transcripts. The read count averaged approximately 3.5 million across naive, central memory and regulatory T cell samples. Assay: immunoSEQ multiplex PCR; the TCRdb copy retains only in-frame clones and omits some. This sample yields 600,000 or so clones, of which about an eighth are seen a single time; over 0.1% belongs to the top ten. There are a few counts of this clone. What it recognizes is unknown. The sequence was collected from a man aged 25 to 40 with type 1 diabetes. The sequenced sample was naive CD4+ T cells from blood.

This chain's CDR3 is CASSLAAGTGSYEQYF. As DNA, the CDR3 is TGCGCCAGCAGCTTGGCCGCGGGGACGGGATCCTACGAGCAGTACTTC. V usage is TRBV5-1 and J usage is TRBJ2-7; D may be TRBD2 (6 bases). Germline V gene lookup returns CDR1 SGHRS and CDR2 YFSETQ. CDR3 length equals 16 residues. V lost 0 bases and J 1 base, leaving 14 bases between the germline ends.